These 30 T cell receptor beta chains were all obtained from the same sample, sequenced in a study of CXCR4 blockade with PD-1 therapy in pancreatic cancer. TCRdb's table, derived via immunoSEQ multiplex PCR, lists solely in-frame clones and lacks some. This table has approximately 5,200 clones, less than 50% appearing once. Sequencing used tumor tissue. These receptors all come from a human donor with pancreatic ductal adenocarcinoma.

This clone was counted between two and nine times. The CDR3 DNA sequence: TGTGCCAGCAGCGGCCTGGAACTCTATGGCTACACCTTC. Its protein product is CASSGLELYGYTF. The chain uses TRBV25-1 and TRBJ1-2; D is ambiguous. The V gene's germline CDR1 is MGHDK and CDR2 SYGVNS. V lost 6 bases and J lost 4, with 12 bases in between. The CDR3 has 13 amino acids.

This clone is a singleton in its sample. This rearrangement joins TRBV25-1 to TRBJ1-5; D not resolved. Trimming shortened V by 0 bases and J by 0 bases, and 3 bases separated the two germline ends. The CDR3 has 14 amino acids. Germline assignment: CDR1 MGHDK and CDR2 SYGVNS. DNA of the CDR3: TGTGCCAGCAGTGAATACGTTAGCAATCAGCCCCAGCATTTT. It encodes CASSEYVSNQPQHF.

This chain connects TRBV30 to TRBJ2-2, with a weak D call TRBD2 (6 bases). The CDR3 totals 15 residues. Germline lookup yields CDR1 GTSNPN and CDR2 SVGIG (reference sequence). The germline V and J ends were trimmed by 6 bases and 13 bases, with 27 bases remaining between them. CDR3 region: CACNTGPGELTGLFF. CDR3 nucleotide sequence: TGTGCCTGTAATACAGGCCCGGGAGAGTTGACCGGGCTGTTTTTT.

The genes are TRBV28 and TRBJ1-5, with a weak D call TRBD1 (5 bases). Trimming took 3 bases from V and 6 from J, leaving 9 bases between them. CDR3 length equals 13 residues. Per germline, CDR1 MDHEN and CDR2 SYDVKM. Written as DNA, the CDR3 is TGTGCCAGCAGTTTTTGGGGGATTCAGCCCCAGCATTTT. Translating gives CASSFWGIQPQHF.

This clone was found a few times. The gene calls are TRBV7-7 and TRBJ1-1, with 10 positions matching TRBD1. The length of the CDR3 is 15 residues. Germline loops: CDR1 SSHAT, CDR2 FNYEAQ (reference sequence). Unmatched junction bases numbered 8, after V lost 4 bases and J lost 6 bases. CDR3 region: CASSSRTGGGPEAFF. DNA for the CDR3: TGTGCCAGCAGCTCGCGGACAGGGGGTGGTCCTGAAGCTTTCTTT.

CDR3 amino acids: CASSLDPGQETQYF. As DNA, the CDR3 is TGCGCCAGCAGCTTGGACCCAGGCCAAGAGACCCAGTACTTC. This chain uses TRBV5-1 with TRBJ2-5; D is ambiguous. V was pared by 0 bases and J by 1 base, with 7 bases between. CDR1 and CDR2 from the germline V gene are SGHRS and YFSETQ. The CDR3 spans 14 residues.

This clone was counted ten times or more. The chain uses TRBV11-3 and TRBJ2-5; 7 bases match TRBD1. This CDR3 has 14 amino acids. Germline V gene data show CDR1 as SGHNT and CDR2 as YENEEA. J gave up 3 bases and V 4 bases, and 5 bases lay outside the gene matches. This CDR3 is CASSSTGEKETQYF. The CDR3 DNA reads TGTGCCAGCAGCTCTACAGGGGAAAAAGAGACCCAGTACTTC.

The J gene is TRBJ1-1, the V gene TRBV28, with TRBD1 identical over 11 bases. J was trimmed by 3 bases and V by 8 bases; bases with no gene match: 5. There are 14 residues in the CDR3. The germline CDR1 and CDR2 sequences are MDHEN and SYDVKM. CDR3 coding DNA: TGTGCCAGCCGCGGGACAGGGGGGTACACTGAAGCTTTCTTT. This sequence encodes CASRGTGGYTEAFF.

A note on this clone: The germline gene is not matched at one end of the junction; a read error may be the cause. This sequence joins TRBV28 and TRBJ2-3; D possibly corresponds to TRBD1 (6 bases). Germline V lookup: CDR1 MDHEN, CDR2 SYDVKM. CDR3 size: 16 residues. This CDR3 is CASSLWTATSTDTQYF. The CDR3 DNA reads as TGTGCCAGCAGTCTATGGACAGCGACGAGCACAGATACGCAGTATTTT.

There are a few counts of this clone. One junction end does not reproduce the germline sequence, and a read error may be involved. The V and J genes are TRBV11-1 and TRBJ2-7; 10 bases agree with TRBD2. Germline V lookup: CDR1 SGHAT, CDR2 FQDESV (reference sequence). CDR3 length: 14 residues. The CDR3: CASSSSGSSSEQYF. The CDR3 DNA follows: TGTGCCAGCAGTTCTAGCGGGAGTTCCTCCGAGCAGTACTTC.

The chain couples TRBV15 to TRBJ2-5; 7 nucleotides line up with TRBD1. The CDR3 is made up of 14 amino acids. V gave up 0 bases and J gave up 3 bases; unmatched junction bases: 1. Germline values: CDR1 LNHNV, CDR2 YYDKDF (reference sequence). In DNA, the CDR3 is TGTGCCACCAGCAGAGATACAGGGGAAGAGACCCAGTACTTC. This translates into CATSRDTGEETQYF.

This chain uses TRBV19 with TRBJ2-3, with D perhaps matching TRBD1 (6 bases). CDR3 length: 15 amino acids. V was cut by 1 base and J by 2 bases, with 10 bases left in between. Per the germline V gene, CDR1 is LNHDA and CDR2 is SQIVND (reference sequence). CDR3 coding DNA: TGTGCCAGTAGTATAGCAGGGGCATCCACAGATACGCAGTATTTT. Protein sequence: CASSIAGASTDTQYF.

The CDR3 protein is CASSPPTGNQPQHF. For the CDR3, the DNA is TGTGCCAGCTCACCACCGACAGGCAATCAGCCCCAGCATTTT. The chain has TRBV18 and TRBJ1-5, with TRBD1 as a possible D gene (5 bases). V dropped 0 bases and J dropped 2 bases, with 5 bases sitting between them. Per germline, CDR1 KGHSH and CDR2 LQKENI. The CDR3 covers 14 residues.

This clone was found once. This CDR3 reads CASSQSADLPLHF. As DNA, the CDR3 is TGTGCCAGCAGCCAATCGGCCGACCTACCCCTCCACTTT. V is TRBV16 and J is TRBJ1-6; D is uncertain. V was shortened by 0 bases and J by 12 bases, with 9 bases between the two germline ends. The CDR3 runs to 13 residues. CDR1 KGHSY and CDR2 FQNENV come from the germline V gene.

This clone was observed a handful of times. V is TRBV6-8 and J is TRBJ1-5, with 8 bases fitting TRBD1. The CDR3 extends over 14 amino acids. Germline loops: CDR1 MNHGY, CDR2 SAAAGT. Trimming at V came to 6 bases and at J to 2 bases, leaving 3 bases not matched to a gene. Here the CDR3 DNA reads TGTGCCAGCAGGCGGACAGGGCGCAATCAGCCCCAGCATTTT. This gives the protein CASRRTGRNQPQHF.

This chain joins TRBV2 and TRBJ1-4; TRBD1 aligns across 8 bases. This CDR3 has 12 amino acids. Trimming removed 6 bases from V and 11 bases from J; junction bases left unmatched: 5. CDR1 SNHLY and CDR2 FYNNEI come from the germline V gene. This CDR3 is CASSAQGEKLFF. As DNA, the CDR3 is TGTGCCAGCAGCGCACAGGGGGAGAAACTGTTTTTT. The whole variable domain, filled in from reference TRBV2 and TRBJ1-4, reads EPEVTQTPSHQVTQMGQEVILRCVPISNHLYFYWYRQILGQKVEFLVSFYNNEISEKSEIFDDQFSVERPDGSNFTLKIRSTKLEDSAMYFCASSAQGEKLFFGSGTQLSVL.

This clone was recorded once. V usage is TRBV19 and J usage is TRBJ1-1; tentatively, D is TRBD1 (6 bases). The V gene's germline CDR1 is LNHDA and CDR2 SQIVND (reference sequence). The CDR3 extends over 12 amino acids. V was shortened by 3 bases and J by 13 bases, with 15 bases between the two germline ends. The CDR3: CASSIKGGDGFF. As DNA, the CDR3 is TGTGCCAGTAGTATTAAGGGGGGCGACGGTTTCTTT.

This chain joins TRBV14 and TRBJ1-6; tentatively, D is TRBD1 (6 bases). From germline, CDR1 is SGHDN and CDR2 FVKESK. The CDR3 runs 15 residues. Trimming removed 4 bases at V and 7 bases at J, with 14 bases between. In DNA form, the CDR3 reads TGTGCCAGCAGCCTTCAGACAGGTCGAAATTCACCCCTCCACTTT. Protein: CASSLQTGRNSPLHF.

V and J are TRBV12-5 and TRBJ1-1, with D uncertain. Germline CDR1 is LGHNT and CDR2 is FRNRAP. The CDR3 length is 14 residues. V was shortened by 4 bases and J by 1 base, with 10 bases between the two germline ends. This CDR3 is CASGSGGPNTEAFF. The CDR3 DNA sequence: TGTGCTAGTGGTTCTGGTGGTCCGAACACTGAAGCTTTCTTT.

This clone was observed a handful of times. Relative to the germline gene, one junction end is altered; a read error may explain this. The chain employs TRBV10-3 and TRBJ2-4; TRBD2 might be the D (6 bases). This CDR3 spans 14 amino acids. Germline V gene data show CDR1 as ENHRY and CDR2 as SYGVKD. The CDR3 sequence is CASGVQTGGNIQYF. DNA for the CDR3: TGTGCCAGCGGAGTCCAAACAGGAGGGAACATTCAATACTTC.

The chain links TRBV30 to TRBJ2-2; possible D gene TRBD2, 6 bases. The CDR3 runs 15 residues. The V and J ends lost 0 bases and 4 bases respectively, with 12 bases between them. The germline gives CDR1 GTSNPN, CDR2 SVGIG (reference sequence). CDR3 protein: CAWSVGGRGTGELFF. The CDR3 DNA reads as TGTGCCTGGAGTGTTGGAGGGAGAGGCACCGGGGAGCTGTTTTTT. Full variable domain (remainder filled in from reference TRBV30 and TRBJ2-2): SQTIHQWPATLVQPVGSPLSLECTVEGTSNPNLYWYRQAAGRGLQLLFYSVGIGQISSEVPQNLSASRPQDRQFILSSKKLLLSDSGFYLCAWSVGGRGTGELFFGEGSRLTVL.

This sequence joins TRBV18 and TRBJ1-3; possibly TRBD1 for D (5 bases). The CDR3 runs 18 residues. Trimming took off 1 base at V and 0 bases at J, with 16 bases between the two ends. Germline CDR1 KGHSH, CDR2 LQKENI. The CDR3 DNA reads TGTGCCAGCTCACCACGGACACTCAACACGGGCTCTGGAAACACCATATATTTT. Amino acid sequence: CASSPRTLNTGSGNTIYF. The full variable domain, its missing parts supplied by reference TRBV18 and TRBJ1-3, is NAGVMQNPRHLVRRRGQEARLRCSPMKGHSHVYWYRQLPEEGLKFMVYLQKENIIDESGMPKERFSAEFPKEGPSILRIQQVVRGDSAAYFCASSPRTLNTGSGNTIYFGEGSWLTVV.

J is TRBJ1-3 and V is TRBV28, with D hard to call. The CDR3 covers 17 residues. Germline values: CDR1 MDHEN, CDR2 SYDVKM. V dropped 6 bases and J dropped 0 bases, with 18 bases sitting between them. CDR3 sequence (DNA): TGTGCCAGCAGCCCCCCCCGAGGCGGCATCTCTGGAAACACCATATATTTT. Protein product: CASSPPRGGISGNTIYF.

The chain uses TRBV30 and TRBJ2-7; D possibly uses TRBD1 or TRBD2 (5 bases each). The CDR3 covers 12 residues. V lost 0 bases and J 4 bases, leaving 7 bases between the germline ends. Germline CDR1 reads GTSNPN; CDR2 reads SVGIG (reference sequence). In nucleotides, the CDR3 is TGTGCCTGGAGTGTAGAGGGGTACGAGCAGTACTTC. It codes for CAWSVEGYEQYF.

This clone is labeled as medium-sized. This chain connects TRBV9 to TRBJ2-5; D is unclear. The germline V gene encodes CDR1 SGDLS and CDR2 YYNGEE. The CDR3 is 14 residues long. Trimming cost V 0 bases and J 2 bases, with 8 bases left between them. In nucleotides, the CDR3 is TGTGCCAGCAGCGTAGAAAAGGCTCAAGAGACCCAGTACTTC. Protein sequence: CASSVEKAQETQYF. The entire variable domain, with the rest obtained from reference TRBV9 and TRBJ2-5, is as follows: DSGVTQTPKHLITATGQRVTLRCSPRSGDLSVYWYQQSLDQGLQFLIQYYNGEERAKGNILERFSAQQFPDLHSELNLSSLELGDSALYFCASSVEKAQETQYFGPGTRLLVL.

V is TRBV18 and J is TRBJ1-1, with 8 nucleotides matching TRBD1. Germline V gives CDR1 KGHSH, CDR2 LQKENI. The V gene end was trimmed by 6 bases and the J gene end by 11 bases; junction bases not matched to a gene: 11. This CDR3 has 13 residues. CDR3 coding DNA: TGTGCCAGCTCCCCCGACAGGGGCCAAGGGGCTTTCTTT. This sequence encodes CASSPDRGQGAFF. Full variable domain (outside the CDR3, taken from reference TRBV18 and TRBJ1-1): NAGVMQNPRHLVRRRGQEARLRCSPMKGHSHVYWYRQLPEEGLKFMVYLQKENIIDESGMPKERFSAEFPKEGPSILRIQQVVRGDSAAYFCASSPDRGQGAFFGQGTRLTVV.

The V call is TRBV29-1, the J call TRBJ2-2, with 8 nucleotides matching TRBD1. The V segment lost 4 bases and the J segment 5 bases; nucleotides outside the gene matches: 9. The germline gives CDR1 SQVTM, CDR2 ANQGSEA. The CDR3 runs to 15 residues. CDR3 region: CSVAGQGFGTGELFF. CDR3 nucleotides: TGCAGCGTTGCCGGACAGGGTTTCGGGACCGGGGAGCTGTTTTTT.

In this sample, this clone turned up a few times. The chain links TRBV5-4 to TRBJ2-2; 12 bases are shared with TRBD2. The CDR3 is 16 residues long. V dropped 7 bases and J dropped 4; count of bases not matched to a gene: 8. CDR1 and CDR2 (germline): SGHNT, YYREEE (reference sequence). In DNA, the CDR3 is TGTGCCAGCCCGTCGACTAGCGGGAGTATCACCGGGGAGCTGTTTTTT. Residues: CASPSTSGSITGELFF.

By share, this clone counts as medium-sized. The CDR3 reads CASGPDWDIYEQYF. CDR3 bases: TGTGCCAGCGGACCGGACTGGGATATCTACGAGCAGTACTTC. V and J are TRBV11-3 and TRBJ2-7, with D possibly matching TRBD2 (5 bases). CDR3 length: 14 amino acids. The V end was cut by 8 bases, the J end by 3 bases, with 17 bases between. The germline gives CDR1 SGHNT, CDR2 YENEEA.

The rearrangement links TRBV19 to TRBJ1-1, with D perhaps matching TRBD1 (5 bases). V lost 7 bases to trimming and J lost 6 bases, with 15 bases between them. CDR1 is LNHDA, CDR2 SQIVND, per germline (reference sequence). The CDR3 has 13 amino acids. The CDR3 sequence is CASNPGGYAEAFF. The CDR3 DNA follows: TGTGCCAGTAACCCGGGGGGGTATGCTGAAGCTTTCTTT.